The T cell receptor beta chain under discussion was sequenced for a study of T cells in Graves' hyperthyroidism and ophthalmopathy. CDR3 size: 15 residues. Germline V gene data show CDR1 as SGHVS and CDR2 as FQNEAQ. RNA transcripts gave rise to amplified TCR beta CDR3 regions. Researchers ran a first-round RT-PCR on the TCR CDR3 using the HTBI primer set. One entry per CDR3 protein results from TCRdb running MiXCR on the multiplex PCR reads. The table lists 350,000 or so distinct CDR3 sequences, roughly 18% of them singletons, with around 47% in the top ten. Exclusions: uncontrolled infection, other autoimmune disease, pregnancy, lactation. Comments on this clonotype: Its ends do not fully match the called genes, so a read error is possible.

The rearrangement uses TRBV7-8 and TRBJ2-1; TRBD1 might be the D (7 bases). The source is a woman in her fifties or sixties with Graves' hyperthyroidism. Sequencing used blood. CDR3 nucleotide sequence: TGTGCCAGCAGCTCAGGGGGGTTCGGAAACAATGAGCGGTTCTTC. This translates into CASSSGGFGNNERFF.